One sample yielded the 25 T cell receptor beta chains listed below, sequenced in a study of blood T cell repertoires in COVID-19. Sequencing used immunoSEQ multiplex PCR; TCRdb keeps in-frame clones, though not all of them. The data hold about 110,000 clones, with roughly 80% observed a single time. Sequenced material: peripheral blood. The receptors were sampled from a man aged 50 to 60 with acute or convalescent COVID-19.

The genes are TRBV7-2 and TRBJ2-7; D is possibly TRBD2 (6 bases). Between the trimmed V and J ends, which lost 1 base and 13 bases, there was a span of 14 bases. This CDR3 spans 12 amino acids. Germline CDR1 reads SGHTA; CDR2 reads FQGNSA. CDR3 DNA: TGTGCCAGCAGCTTAGGGGGCGGGGTTCAATACTTC. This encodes CASSLGGGVQYF.

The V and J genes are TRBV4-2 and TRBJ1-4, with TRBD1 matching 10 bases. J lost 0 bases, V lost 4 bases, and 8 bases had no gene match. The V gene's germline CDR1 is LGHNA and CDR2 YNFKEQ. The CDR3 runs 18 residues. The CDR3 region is CASSPRDRGRSTNEKLFF. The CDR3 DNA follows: TGTGCCAGCAGCCCTAGGGACAGGGGTAGGTCAACTAATGAAAAACTGTTTTTT.

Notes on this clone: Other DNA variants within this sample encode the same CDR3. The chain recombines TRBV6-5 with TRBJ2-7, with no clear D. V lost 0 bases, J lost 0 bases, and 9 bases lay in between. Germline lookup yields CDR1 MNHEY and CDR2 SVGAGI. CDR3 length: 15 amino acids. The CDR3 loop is CASSYSRLPSYEQYF. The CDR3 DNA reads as TGTGCCAGCAGTTACTCGCGACTTCCCTCCTACGAGCAGTACTTC.

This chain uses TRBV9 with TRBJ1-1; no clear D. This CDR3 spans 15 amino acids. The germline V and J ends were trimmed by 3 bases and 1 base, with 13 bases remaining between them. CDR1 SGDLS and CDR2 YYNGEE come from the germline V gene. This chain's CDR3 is CASSEGDEGNTEAFF. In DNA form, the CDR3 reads TGTGCCAGCAGCGAGGGAGACGAGGGGAACACTGAAGCTTTCTTT.

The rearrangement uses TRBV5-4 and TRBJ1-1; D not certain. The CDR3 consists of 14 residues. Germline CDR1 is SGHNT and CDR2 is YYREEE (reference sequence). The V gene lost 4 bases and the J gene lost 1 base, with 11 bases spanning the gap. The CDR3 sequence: CASSLDFGNTEAFF. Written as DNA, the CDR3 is TGTGCCAGCAGCCTCGATTTCGGGAACACTGAAGCTTTCTTT.

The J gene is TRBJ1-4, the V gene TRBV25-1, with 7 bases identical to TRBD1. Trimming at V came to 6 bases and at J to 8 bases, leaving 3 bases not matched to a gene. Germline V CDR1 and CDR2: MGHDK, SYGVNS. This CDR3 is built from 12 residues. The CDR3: CASRLQGEKLFF. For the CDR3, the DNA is TGTGCCAGCAGACTACAGGGGGAAAAACTGTTTTTT. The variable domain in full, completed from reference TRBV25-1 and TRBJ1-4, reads EADIYQTPRYLVIGTGKKITLECSQTMGHDKMYWYQQDPGMELHLIHYSYGVNSTEKGDLSSESTVSRIRTEHFPLTLESARPSHTSQYLCASRLQGEKLFFGSGTQLSVL.

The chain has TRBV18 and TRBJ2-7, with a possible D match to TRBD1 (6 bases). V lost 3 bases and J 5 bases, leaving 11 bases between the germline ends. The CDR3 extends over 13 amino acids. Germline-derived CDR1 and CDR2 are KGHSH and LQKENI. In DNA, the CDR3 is TGTGCCAGCTCACCGTTACAGGGAAACGAGCAGTACTTC. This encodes CASSPLQGNEQYF. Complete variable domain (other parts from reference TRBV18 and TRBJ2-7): NAGVMQNPRHLVRRRGQEARLRCSPMKGHSHVYWYRQLPEEGLKFMVYLQKENIIDESGMPKERFSAEFPKEGPSILRIQQVVRGDSAAYFCASSPLQGNEQYFGPGTRLTVT.

DNA of the CDR3: TGTGCCAGCAGCCCTCAGGGGGTCCCTGCTAACTATGGCTACACCTTC. Translating it yields CASSPQGVPANYGYTF. The V gene is TRBV5-5, the J gene TRBJ1-2, with TRBD1 matching 7 bases. With V trimmed by 4 bases and J by 0 bases, 9 bases remained unmatched. The V gene's germline CDR1 is SGHKS and CDR2 YYEKEE (reference sequence). The CDR3 has 16 amino acids.

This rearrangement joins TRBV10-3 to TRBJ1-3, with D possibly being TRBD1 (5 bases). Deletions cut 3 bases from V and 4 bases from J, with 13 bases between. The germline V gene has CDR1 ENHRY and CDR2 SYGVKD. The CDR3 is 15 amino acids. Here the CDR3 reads CAISEQASSGNTIYF. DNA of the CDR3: TGTGCCATCAGTGAACAGGCCTCCTCGGGAAACACCATATATTTT.

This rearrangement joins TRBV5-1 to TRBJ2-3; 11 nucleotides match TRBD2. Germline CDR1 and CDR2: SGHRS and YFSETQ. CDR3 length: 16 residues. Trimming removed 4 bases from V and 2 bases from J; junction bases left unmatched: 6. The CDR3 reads CASSGGTSGYTDTQYF. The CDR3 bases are TGCGCCAGCAGCGGGGGGACTAGCGGATACACAGATACGCAGTATTTT.

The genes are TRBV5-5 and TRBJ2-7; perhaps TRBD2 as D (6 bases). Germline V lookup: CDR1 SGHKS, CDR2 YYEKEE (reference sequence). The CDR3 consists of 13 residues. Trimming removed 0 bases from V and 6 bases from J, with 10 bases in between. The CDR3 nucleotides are TGTGCCAGCAGCTTGGCCGGAGGGGCCGAGCAGTACTTC. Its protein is CASSLAGGAEQYF. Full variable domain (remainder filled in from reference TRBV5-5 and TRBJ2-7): DAGVTQSPTHLIKTRGQQVTLRCSPISGHKSVSWYQQVLGQGPQFIFQYYEKEERGRGNFPDRFSARQFPNYSSELNVNALLLGDSALYLCASSLAGGAEQYFGPGTRLTVT.

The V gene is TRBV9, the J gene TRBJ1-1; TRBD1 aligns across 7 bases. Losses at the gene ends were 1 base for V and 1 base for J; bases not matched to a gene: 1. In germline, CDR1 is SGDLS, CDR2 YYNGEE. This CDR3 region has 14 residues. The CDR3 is CASSVRGQNTEAFF. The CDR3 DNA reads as TGTGCCAGCAGCGTAAGGGGGCAGAACACTGAAGCTTTCTTT.

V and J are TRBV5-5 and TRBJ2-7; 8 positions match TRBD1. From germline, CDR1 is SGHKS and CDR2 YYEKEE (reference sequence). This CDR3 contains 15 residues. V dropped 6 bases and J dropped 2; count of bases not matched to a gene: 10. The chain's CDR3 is CASTKGQGMTYEQYF. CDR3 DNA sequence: TGTGCCAGCACGAAAGGACAGGGCATGACCTACGAGCAGTACTTC.

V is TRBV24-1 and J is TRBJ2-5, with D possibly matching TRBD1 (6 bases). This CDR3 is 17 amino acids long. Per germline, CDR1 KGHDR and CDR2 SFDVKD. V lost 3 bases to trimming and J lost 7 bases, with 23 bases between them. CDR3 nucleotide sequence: TGTGCCACCAGTGATCGACCTGGGGGCAGAACTTACGGGACCCAGTACTTC. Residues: CATSDRPGGRTYGTQYF.

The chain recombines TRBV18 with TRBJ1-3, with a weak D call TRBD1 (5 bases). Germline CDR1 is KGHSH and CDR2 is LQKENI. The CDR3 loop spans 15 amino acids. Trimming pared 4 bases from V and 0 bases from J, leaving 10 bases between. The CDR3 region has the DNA TGTGCCAGCTCACAGGCGGGGGTCTCTGGAAACACCATATATTTT. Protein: CASSQAGVSGNTIYF.

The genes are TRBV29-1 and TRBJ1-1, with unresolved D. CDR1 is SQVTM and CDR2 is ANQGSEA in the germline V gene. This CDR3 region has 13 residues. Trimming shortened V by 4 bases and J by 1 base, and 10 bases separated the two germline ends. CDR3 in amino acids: CSVVPTWNTEAFF. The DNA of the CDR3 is TGCAGCGTTGTTCCCACTTGGAACACTGAAGCTTTCTTT.

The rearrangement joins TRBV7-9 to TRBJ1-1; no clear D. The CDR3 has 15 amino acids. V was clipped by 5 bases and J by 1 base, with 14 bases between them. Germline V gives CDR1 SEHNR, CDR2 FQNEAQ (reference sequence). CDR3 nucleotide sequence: TGTGCCAGCAGCCTTATAGGAGAAGGGAACACTGAAGCTTTCTTT. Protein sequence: CASSLIGEGNTEAFF.

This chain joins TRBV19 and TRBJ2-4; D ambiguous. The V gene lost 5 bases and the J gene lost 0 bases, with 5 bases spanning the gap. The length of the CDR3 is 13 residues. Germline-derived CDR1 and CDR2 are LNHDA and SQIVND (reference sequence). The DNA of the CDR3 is TGTGCCAGTAGTCAGGTAGCCAAAAACATTCAGTACTTC. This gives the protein CASSQVAKNIQYF. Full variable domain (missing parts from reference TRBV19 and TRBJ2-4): DGGITQSPKYLFRKEGQNVTLSCEQNLNHDAMYWYRQDPGQGLRLIYYSQIVNDFQKGDIAEGYSVSREKKESFPLTVTSAQKNPTAFYLCASSQVAKNIQYFGAGTRLSVL.

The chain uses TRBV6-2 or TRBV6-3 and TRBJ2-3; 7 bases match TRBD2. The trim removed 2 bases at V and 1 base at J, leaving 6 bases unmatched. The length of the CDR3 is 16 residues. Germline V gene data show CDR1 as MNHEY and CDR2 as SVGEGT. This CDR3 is CASSYGFGGGTDTQYF. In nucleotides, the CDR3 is TGTGCCAGCAGTTACGGGTTTGGGGGGGGCACAGATACGCAGTATTTT.

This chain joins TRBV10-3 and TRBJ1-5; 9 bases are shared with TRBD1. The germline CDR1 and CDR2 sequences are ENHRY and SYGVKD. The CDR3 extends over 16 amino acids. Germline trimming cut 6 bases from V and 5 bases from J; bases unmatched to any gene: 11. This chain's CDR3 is CAIRLLTGGGHQPQHF. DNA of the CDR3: TGTGCCATCAGACTACTTACAGGGGGCGGGCATCAGCCCCAGCATTTT.

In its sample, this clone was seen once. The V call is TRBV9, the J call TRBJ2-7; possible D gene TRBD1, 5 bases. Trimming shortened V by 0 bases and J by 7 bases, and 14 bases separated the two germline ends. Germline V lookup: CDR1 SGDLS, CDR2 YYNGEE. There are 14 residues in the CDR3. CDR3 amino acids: CASSVDWQGWEQYF. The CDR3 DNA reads TGTGCCAGCAGCGTAGACTGGCAGGGATGGGAGCAGTACTTC.

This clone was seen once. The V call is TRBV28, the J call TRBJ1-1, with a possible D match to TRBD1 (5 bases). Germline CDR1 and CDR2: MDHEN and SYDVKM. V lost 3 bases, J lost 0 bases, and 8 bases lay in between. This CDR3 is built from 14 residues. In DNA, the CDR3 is TGTGCCAGCAGTTTGGGGCACATGAACACTGAAGCTTTCTTT. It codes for CASSLGHMNTEAFF.

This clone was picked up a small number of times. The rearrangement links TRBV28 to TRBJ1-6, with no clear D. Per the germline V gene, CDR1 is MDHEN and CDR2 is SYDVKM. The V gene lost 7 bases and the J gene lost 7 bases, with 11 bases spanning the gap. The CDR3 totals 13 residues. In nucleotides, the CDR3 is TGTGCCAGCATAGCCTTGCCGAATTCACCCCTCCACTTT. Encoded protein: CASIALPNSPLHF.

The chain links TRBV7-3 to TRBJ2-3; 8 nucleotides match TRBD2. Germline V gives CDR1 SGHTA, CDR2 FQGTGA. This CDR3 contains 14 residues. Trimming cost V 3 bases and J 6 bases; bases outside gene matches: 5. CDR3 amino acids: CASSLGTRSDTQYF. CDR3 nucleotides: TGTGCCAGCAGCTTGGGGACTAGGTCGGATACGCAGTATTTT. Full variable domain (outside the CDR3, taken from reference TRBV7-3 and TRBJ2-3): GAGVSQTPSNKVTEKGKYVELRCDPISGHTALYWYRQSLGQGPEFLIYFQGTGAADDSGLPNDRFFAVRPEGSVSTLKIQRTERGDSAVYLCASSLGTRSDTQYFGPGTRLTVL.

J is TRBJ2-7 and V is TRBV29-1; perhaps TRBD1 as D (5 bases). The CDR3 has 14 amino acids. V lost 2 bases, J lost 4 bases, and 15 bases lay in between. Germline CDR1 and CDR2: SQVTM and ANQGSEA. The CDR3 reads CSVELQGRRYEQYF. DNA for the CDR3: TGCAGCGTTGAATTGCAGGGCCGGCGGTACGAGCAGTACTTC.